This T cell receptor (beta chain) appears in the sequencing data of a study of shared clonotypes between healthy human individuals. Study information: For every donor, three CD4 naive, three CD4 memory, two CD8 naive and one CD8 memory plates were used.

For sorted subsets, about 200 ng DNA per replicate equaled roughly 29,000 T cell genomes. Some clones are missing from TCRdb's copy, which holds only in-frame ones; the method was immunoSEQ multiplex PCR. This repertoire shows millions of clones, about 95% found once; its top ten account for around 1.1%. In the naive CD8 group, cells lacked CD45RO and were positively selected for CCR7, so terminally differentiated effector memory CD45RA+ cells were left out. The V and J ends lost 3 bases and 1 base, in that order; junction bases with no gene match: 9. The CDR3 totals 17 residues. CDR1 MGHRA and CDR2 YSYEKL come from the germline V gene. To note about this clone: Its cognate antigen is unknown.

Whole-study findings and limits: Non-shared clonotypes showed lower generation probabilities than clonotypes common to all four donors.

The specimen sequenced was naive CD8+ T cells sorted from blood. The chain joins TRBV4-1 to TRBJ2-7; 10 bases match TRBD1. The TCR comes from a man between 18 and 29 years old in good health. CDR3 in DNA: TGCGCCAGCAGCCAGATCTGGGGGGGACAGGGGTCCTACGAGCAGTACTTC. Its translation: CASSQIWGGQGSYEQYF.